Below, 10 T cell receptor beta chains from the same sample are listed, as sequenced in a study of blood T cell repertoires in COVID-19. TCRdb keeps only in-frame clones here, not all; method: immunoSEQ multiplex PCR. Of roughly 42,000 clones detected, roughly 90% appear once; the ten largest clones hold around 2.9%. The source material was peripheral blood. These receptors all stem from a man aged 50-59 years with active COVID-19.

This chain joins TRBV30 and TRBJ1-5; maybe TRBD1 (5 bases). The CDR3 spans 14 residues. Between the trimmed V and J ends, which lost 1 base and 3 bases, there was a span of 10 bases. Germline values: CDR1 GTSNPN, CDR2 SVGIG (reference sequence). CDR3 nucleotide sequence: TGTGCCTGGAGTGGGGGGACTTACAATCAGCCCCAGCATTTT. Its translation is CAWSGGTYNQPQHF.

This CDR3 reads CASRDSYGYTF. The DNA for the CDR3 is TGTGCCAGTCGGGACAGCTATGGCTACACCTTC. The rearrangement uses TRBV27 and TRBJ1-2, with 7 nucleotides matching TRBD1. Unmatched junction bases numbered 2, after V lost 9 bases and J lost 4 bases. CDR1 and CDR2 (germline): MNHEY, SMNVEV (reference sequence). This CDR3 region has 11 residues.

The rearrangement links TRBV5-1 to TRBJ2-1, with 11 nucleotides matching TRBD2. The CDR3 consists of 20 residues. Germline V CDR1 and CDR2: SGHRS, YFSETQ. V gave up 4 bases and J gave up 8 bases; unmatched junction bases: 23. Here the CDR3 reads CASSETSGGLSRRKRDEQFF. CDR3 nucleotide sequence: TGCGCCAGCAGCGAAACTAGCGGGGGTTTATCTCGCCGGAAACGGGATGAGCAGTTCTTC.

The chain combines TRBV4-2 with TRBJ2-7; 8 bases fit TRBD1. Unmatched junction bases numbered 5, after V lost 1 base and J lost 3 bases. This CDR3 comprises 15 residues. In germline, CDR1 is LGHNA, CDR2 YNFKEQ. The DNA for the CDR3 is TGTGCCAGCAGCCAAGTTGAGACAGGGGTCTACGAGCAGTACTTC. Its translation: CASSQVETGVYEQYF.

The chain has TRBV5-1 and TRBJ1-1; the D gene is possibly TRBD1 (6 bases). The V and J ends lost 0 bases and 4 bases respectively, with 16 bases between them. The CDR3 is 16 residues long. The germline V gene has CDR1 SGHRS and CDR2 YFSETQ. The CDR3 spells CASSLGGGGLATEAFF. The CDR3 nucleotides are TGCGCCAGCAGCTTGGGTGGGGGGGGCTTGGCCACTGAAGCTTTCTTT.

The rearrangement uses TRBV10-3 and TRBJ1-2; D not resolved. CDR3 length equals 14 residues. CDR1 is ENHRY, CDR2 SYGVKD, per germline. V was pared by 7 bases and J by 3 bases, with 15 bases between. The CDR3 is CAITPGVGDYGYTF. CDR3 bases: TGTGCCATCACCCCCGGAGTTGGTGACTATGGCTACACCTTC.

This chain links TRBV10-2 with TRBJ2-7; D is unresolved. Trimming stripped 3 bases from V and 6 bases from J, with 3 bases between. This CDR3 spans 10 amino acids. From germline, CDR1 is WSHSY and CDR2 SAAADI. The DNA for the CDR3 is TGCGCCAGCAGTGATATCGAGCAGTACTTC. Amino acids: CASSDIEQYF.

The rearrangement links TRBV12-2 to TRBJ2-7; the table gives TRBD1 as D, unverified against the DNA. TRBV12-2 is recorded as a pseudogene. The CDR3 has 13 residues. CDR3 sequence: CASRGTGTYEQYF. Written as DNA, the CDR3 is TGTGCAAGTCGCGGGACAGGGACCTACGAGCAGTACTTC.

The chain uses TRBV7-2 and TRBJ2-3; TRBD2 is a possible D gene (5 bases). Trimming pared 3 bases from V and 3 bases from J, leaving 10 bases between. The CDR3 runs 14 residues. The V gene's germline CDR1 is SGHTA and CDR2 FQGNSA. CDR3 coding DNA: TGTGCCAGCAGCTTGGGAGTCAAAACAGATACGCAGTATTTT. This translates into CASSLGVKTDTQYF.

This chain connects TRBV19 to TRBJ2-1; D possibly corresponds to TRBD2 (5 bases). V lost 6 bases to trimming and J lost 0 bases, with 15 bases between them. CDR3 length: 16 amino acids. Germline assignment: CDR1 LNHDA and CDR2 SQIVND (reference sequence). CDR3 DNA sequence: TGTGCCAGTAGCCCCCGACGAGGGTTCTCCTACAATGAGCAGTTCTTC. It yields the protein CASSPRRGFSYNEQFF.